This TCR beta chain emerged from a study of STAT5B mutations in CD4+ large granular lymphocyte leukemia. This CDR3 has 15 residues. Germline values: CDR1 MNHEY, CDR2 SVGAGI. V lost 0 bases and J lost 5; bases outside the gene matches: 2. Libraries were prepared by immunoSEQ multiplex PCR; TCRdb keeps only in-frame clonotypes and omits some of them. Among fewer than 45,000 clones, roughly 83% were seen once, and the ten largest hold just under 0.35%. This receptor was identified in a human donor in good health. The chain carries TRBV6-5 and TRBJ2-7; 12 nucleotides match TRBD1. Sequences were obtained from CD4+ T cells from blood buffy coats. CDR3 amino acids: CASSYSGQGAHEQYF. The CDR3 DNA is TGTGCCAGCAGTTACTCGGGACAGGGGGCCCACGAGCAGTACTTC.